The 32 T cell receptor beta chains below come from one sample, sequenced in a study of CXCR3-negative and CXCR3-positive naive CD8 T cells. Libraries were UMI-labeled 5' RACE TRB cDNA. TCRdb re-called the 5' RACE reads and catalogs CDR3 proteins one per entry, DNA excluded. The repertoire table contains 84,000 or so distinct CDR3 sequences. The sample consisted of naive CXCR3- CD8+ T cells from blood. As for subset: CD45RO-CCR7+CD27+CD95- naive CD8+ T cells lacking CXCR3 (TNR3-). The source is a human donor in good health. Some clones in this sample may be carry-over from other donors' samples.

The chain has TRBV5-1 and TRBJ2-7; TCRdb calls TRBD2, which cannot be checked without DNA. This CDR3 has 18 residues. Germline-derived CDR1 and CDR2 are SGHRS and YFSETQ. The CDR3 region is CASSFKTGLRDFSYEQYF.

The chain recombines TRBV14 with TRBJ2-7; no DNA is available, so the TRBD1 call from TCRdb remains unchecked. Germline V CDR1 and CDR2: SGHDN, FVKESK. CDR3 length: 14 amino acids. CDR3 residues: CASSPRLSSYEQYF.

CDR3 sequence: CASSDLTTGLGYGYTF. V gene TRBV7-9 combines with J gene TRBJ1-2; TCRdb returns TRBD1, unconfirmable since there is no DNA. The CDR3 has 16 residues. The germline V gene has CDR1 SEHNR and CDR2 FQNEAQ (reference sequence).

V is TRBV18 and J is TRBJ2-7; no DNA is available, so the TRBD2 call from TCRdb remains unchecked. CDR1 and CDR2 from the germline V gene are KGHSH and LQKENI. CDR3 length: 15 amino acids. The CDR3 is CASSPRASGYYEQYF.

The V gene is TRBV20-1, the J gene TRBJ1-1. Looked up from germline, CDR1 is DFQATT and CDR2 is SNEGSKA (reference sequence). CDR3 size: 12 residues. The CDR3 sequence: CSAIEGSTEAFF.

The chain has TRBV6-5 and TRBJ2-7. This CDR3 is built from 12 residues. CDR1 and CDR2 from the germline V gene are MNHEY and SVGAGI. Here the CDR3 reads CASSYLGFEQYF.

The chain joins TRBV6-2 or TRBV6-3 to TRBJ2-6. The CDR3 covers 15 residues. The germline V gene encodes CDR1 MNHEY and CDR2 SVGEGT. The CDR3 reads CASSYSRTGANVLTF.

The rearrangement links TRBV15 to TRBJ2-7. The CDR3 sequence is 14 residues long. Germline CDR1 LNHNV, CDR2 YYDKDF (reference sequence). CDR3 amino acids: CATSRDQASYEQYF.

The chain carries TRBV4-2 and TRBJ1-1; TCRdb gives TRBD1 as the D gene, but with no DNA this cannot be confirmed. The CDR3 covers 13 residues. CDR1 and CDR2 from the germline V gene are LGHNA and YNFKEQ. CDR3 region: CASSIGAGTEAFF.

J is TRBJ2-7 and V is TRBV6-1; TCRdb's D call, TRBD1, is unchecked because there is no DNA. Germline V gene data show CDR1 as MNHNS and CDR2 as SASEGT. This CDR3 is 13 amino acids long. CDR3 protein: CASSEGQTYEQYF.

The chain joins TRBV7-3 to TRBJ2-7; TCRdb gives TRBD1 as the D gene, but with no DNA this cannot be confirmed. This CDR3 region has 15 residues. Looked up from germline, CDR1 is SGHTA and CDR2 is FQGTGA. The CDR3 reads CASSQYGTGPYEQYF.

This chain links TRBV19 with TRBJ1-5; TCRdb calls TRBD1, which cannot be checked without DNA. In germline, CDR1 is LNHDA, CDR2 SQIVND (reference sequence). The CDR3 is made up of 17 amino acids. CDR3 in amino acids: CASSIGTAGLGNQPQHF.

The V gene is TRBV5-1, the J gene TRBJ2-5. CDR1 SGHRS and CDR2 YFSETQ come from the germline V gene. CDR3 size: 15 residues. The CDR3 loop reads CASSDKAVLQETQYF.

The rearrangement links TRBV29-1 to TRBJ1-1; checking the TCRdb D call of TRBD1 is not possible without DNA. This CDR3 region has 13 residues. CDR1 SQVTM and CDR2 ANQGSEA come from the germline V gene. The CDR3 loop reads CSAGTGADTEAFF.

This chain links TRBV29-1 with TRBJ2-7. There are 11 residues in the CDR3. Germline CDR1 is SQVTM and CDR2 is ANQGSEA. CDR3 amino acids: CSVALGLEQYF.

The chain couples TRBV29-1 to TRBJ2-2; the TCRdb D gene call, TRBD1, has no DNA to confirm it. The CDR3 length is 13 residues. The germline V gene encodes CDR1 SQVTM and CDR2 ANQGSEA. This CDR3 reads CSEVTGNTGELFF.

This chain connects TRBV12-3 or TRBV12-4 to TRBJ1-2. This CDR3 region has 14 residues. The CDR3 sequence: CASSPRPANYGYTF.

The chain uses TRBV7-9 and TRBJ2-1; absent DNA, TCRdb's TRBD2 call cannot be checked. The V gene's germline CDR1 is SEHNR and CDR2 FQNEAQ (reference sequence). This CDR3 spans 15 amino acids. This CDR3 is CASSSVPSGRDEQFF.

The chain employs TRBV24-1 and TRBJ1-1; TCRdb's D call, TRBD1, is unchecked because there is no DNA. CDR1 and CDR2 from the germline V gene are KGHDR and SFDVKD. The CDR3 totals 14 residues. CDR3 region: CATSDEIPDKEAFF.

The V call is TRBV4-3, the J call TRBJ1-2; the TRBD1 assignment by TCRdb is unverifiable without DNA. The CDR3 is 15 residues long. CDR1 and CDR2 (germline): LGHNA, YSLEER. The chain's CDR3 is CASSQDPGQGHGYTF.

The CDR3: CASSLIGSAGSEQYF. V is TRBV7-3 and J is TRBJ2-7; the D call of TRBD2 rests on TCRdb alone, since no DNA is present to check it. The CDR3 consists of 15 residues. Germline CDR1 is SGHTA and CDR2 is FQGTGA.

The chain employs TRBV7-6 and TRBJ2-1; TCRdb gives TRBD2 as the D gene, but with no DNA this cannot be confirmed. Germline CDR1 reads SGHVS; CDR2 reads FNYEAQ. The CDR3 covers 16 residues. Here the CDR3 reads CASSTPLGTPDNEQFF.

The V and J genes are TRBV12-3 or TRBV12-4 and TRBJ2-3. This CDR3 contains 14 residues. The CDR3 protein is CASILTGSTDTQYF.

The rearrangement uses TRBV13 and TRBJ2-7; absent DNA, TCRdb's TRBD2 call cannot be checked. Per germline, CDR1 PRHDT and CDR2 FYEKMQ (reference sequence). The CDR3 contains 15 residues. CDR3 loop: CASSPGLAGGHEQYF.

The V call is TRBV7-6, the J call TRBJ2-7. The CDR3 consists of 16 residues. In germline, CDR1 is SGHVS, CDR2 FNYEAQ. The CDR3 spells CASSLESAYSYHEQYF.

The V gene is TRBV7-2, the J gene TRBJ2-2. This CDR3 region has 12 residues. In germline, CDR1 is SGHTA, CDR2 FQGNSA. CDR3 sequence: CASSLVTGELFF.

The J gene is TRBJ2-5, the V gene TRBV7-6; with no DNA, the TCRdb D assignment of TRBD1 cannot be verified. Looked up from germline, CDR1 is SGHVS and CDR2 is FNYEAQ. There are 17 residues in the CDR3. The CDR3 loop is CASSFFTPGTAQETQYF. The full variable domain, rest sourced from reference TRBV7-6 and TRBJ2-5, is GAGVSQSPRYKVTKRGQDVALRCDPISGHVSLYWYRQALGQGPEFLTYFNYEAQQDKSGLPNDRFSAERPEGSISTLTIQRTEQRDSAMYRCASSFFTPGTAQETQYFGPGTRLLVL.

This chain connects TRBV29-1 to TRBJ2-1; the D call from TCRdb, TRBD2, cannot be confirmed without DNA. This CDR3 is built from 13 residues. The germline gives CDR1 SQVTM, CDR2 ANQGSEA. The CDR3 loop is CSLGTSSYNEQFF.

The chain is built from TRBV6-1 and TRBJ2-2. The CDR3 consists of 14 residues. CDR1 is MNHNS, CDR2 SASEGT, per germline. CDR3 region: CASMMTSRGGELFF.

CDR3: CASSKDSTYEQYF. The chain has TRBV7-8 and TRBJ2-7; checking the TCRdb D call of TRBD1 is not possible without DNA. The germline CDR1 and CDR2 sequences are SGHVS and FQNEAQ. This CDR3 has 13 residues.

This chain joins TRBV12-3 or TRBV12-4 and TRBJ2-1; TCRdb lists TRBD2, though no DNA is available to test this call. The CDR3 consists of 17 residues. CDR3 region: CASSGSGAQPANNEQFF.

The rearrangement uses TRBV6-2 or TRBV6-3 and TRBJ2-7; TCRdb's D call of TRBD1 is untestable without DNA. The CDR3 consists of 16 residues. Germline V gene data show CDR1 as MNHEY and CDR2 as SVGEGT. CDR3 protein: CASSYGDISGAYEQYF.